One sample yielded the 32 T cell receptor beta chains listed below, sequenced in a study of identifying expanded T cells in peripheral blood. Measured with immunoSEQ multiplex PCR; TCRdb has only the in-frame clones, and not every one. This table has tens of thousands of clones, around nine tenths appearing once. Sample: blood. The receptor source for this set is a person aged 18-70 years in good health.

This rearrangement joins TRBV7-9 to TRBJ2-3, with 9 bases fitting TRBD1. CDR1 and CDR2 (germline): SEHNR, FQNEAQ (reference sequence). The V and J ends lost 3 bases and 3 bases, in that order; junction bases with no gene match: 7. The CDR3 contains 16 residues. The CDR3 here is CASSLGGQGWTDTQYF. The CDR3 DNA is TGTGCCAGCAGCTTGGGGGGACAGGGTTGGACAGATACGCAGTATTTT. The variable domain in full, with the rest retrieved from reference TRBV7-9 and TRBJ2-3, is DTGVSQNPRHKITKRGQNVTFRCDPISEHNRLYWYRQTLGQGPEFLTYFQNEAQLEKSRLLSDRFSAERPKGSFSTLEIQRTEQGDSAMYLCASSLGGQGWTDTQYFGPGTRLTVL.

CDR3 coding DNA: TGTGCCAGCAGCCAAGATCCTACCACCTACGAGCAGTACTTC. Protein product: CASSQDPTTYEQYF. The J gene is TRBJ2-7, the V gene TRBV4-2, with D hard to call. With 0 bases removed from V and 2 bases from J, the gap between germline ends came to 8 bases. From germline, CDR1 is LGHNA and CDR2 YNFKEQ. The CDR3 is made up of 14 amino acids.

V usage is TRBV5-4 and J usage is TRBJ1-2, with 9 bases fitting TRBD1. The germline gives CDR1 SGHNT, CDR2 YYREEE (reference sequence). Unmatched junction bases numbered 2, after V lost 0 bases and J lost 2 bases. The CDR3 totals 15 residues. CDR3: CASSLGGQGNYGYTF. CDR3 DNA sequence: TGTGCCAGCAGCTTGGGCGGACAGGGGAACTATGGCTACACCTTC. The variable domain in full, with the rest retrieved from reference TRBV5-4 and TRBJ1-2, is ETGVTQSPTHLIKTRGQQVTLRCSSQSGHNTVSWYQQALGQGPQFIFQYYREEENGRGNFPPRFSGLQFPNYSSELNVNALELDDSALYLCASSLGGQGNYGYTFGSGTRLTVV.

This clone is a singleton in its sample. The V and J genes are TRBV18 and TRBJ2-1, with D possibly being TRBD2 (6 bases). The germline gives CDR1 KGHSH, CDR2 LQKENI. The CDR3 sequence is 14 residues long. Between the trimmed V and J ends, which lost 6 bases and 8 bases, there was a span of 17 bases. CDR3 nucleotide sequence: TGTGCCAGCTCGTTCGGGGGTACCGTCGATGAGCAGTTCTTC. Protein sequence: CASSFGGTVDEQFF.

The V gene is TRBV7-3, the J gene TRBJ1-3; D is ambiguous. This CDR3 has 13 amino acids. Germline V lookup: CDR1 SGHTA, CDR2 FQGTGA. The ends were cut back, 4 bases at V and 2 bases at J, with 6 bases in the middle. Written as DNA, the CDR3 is TGTGCCAGCAGCTATCAAGCTGGAAACACCATATATTTT. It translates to CASSYQAGNTIYF.

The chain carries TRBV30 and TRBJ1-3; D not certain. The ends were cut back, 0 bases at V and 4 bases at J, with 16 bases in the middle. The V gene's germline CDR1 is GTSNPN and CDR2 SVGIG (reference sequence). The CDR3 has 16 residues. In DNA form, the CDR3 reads TGTGCCTGGAGTGTTGCTGCCCGGCCGCGAGGAAACACCATATATTTT. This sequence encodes CAWSVAARPRGNTIYF.

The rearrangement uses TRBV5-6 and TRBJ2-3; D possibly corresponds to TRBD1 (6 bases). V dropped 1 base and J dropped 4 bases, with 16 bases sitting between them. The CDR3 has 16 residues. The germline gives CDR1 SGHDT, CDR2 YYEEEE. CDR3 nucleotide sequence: TGTGCCAGCAGCTTGAAAGGGGGTGATGGCGCAGATACGCAGTATTTT. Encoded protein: CASSLKGGDGADTQYF.

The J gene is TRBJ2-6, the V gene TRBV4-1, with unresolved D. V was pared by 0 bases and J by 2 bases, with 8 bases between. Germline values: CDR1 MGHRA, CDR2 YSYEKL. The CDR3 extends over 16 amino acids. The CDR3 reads CASSQDLVAGANVLTF. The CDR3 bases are TGCGCCAGCAGCCAAGATTTAGTAGCTGGGGCCAACGTCCTGACTTTC.

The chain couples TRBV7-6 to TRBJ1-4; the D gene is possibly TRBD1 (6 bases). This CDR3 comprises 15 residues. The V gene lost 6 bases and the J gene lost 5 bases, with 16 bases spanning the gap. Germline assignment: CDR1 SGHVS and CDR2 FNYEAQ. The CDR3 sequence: CASSPTGMGNEKLFF. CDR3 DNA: TGTGCCAGCAGTCCCACAGGGATGGGAAATGAAAAACTGTTTTTT.

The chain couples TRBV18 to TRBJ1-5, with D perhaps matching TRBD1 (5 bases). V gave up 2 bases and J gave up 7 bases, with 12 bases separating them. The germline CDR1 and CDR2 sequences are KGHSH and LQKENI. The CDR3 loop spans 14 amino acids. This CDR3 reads CASSPRGREQPQHF. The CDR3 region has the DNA TGTGCCAGCTCACCAAGGGGCAGGGAACAGCCCCAGCATTTT.

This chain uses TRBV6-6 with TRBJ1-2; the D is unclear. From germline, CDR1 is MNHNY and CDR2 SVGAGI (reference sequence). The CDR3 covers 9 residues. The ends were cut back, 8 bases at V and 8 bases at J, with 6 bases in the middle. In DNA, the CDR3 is TGTGCCAGCGGGTGGGGCTACACCTTC. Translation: CASGWGYTF.

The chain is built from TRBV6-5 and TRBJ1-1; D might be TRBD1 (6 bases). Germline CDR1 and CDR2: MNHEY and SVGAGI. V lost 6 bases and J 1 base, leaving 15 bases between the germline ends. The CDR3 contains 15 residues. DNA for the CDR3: TGTGCCAGCAGCCCCCTTCCAGGGGCGAACACTGAAGCTTTCTTT. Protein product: CASSPLPGANTEAFF.

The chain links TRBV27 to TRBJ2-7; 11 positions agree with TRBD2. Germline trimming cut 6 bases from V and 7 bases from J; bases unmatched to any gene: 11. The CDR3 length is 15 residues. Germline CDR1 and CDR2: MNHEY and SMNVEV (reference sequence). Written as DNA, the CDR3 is TGTGCCAGCAGGATGCTAGCGGGAGGCCCCTGGGAGCAGTACTTC. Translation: CASRMLAGGPWEQYF.

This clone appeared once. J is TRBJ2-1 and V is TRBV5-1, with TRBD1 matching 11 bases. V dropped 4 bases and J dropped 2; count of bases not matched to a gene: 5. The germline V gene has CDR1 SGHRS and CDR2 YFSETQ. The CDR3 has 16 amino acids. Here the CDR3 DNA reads TGCGCCAGCAGCCCGGGGACAGGGGGACCCTACAATGAGCAGTTCTTC. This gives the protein CASSPGTGGPYNEQFF.

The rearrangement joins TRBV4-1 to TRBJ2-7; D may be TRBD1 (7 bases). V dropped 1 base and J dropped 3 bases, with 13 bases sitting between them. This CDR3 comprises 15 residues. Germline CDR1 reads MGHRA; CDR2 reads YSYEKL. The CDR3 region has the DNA TGCGCCAGCAGCCAAGGACAGGGAGGATTCTACGAGCAGTACTTC. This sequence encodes CASSQGQGGFYEQYF.

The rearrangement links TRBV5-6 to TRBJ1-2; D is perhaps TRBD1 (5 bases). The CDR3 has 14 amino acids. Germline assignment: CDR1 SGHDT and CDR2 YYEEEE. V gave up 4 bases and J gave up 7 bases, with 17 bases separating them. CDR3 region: CASSLNLQGSGYTF. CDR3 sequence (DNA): TGTGCCAGCAGCCTGAATTTGCAGGGCAGTGGCTACACCTTC.

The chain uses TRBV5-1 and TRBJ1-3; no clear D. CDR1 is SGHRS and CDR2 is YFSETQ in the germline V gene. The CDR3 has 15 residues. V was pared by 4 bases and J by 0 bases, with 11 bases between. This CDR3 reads CASSPRLDSGNTIYF. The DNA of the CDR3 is TGCGCCAGCAGCCCGAGGTTGGACTCTGGAAACACCATATATTTT.

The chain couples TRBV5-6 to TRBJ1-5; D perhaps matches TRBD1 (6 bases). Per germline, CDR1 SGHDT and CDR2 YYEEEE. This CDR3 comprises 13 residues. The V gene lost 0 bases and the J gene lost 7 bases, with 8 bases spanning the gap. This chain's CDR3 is CASSLGGAQPQHF. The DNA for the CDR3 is TGTGCCAGCAGCTTGGGGGGGGCACAGCCCCAGCATTTT.

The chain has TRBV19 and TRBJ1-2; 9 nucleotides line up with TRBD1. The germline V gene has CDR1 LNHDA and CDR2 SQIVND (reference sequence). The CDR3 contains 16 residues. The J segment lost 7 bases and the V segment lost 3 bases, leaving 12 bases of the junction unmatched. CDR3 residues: CASSIAGTGNGGGYTF. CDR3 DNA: TGTGCCAGTAGTATCGCCGGGACAGGGAATGGAGGTGGCTACACCTTC.

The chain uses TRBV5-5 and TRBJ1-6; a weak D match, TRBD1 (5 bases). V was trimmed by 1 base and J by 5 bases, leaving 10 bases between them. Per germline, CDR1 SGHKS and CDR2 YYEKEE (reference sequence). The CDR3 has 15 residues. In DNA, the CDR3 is TGTGCCAGCAGCTTGTACGGGGGGGATAATTCACCCCTCCACTTT. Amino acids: CASSLYGGDNSPLHF.

The CDR3 region has the DNA TGTGCCAGCAGCTCGCATAGCGGAAAACCCCATATATACAATGAGCAGTTCTTC. This sequence encodes CASSSHSGKPHIYNEQFF. The gene calls are TRBV11-3 and TRBJ2-1; D might be TRBD2 (6 bases). The germline V gene has CDR1 SGHNT and CDR2 YENEEA. V gave up 4 bases and J gave up 4 bases, with 23 bases separating them. This CDR3 comprises 18 residues.

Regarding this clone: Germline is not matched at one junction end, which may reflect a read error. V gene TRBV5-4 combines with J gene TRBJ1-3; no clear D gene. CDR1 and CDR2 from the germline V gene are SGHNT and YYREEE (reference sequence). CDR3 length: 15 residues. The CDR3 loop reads CASSPRGFSGNTIYF. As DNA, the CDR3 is TGCGCCAGCAGCCCCAGAGGATTCTCTGGAAACACCATATATTTT.

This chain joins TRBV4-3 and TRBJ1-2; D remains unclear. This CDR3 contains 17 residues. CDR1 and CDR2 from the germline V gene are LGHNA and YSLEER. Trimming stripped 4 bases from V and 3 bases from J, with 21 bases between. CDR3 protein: CASSPNVAVTGDYGYTF. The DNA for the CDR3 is TGCGCCAGCAGCCCGAACGTAGCAGTCACGGGCGACTATGGCTACACCTTC.

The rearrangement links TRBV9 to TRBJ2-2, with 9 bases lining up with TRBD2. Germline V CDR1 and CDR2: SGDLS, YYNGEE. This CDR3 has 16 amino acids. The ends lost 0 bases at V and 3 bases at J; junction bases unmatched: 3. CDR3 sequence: CASSVGGGAYTGELFF. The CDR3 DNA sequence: TGTGCCAGCAGCGTAGGCGGGGGGGCCTACACCGGGGAGCTGTTTTTT.

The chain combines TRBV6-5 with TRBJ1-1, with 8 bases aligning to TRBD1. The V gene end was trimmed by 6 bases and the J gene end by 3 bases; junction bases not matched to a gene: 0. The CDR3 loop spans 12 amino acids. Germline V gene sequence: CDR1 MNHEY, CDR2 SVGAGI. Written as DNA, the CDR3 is TGTGCCAGCAGGGACAGGGACACTGAAGCTTTCTTT. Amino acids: CASRDRDTEAFF.

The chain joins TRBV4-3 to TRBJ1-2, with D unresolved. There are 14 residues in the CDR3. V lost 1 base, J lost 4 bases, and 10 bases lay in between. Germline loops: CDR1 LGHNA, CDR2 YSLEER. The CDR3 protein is CASSQAPEFYGYTF. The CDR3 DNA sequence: TGCGCCAGCAGCCAAGCGCCCGAGTTCTATGGCTACACCTTC.

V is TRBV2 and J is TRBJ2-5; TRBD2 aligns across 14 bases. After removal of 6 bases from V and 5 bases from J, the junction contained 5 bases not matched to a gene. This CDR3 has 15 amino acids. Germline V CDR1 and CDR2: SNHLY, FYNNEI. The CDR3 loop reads CASRGTSGGSETQYF. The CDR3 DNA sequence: TGTGCCAGCAGGGGGACTAGCGGGGGTTCGGAGACCCAGTACTTC.

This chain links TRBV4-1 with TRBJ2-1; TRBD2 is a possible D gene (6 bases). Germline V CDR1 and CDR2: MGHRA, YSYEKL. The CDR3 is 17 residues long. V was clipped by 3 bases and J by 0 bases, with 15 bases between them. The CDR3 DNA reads TGCGCCAGCAGCCACACGAGAAGCGGGCGCTCCTACAATGAGCAGTTCTTC. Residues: CASSHTRSGRSYNEQFF.

For the CDR3, the DNA is TGTGCCAGCAGCCCAGAAGGCTCGAGGTCGCAGGGTAAAAGAGACGAGCAGTACTTC. Protein sequence: CASSPEGSRSQGKRDEQYF. V usage is TRBV9 and J usage is TRBJ2-7; TRBD1 might be the D (5 bases). This CDR3 spans 19 amino acids. With 4 bases removed from V and 5 bases from J, the gap between germline ends came to 31 bases. Germline assignment: CDR1 SGDLS and CDR2 YYNGEE.

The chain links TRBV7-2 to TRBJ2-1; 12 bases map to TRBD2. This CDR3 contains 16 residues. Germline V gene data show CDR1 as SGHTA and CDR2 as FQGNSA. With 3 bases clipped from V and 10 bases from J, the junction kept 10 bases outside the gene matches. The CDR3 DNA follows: TGTGCCAGCAGCTTCGCCGGGACTAGCGGGTCCAGGGAGCAGTTCTTC. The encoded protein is CASSFAGTSGSREQFF.

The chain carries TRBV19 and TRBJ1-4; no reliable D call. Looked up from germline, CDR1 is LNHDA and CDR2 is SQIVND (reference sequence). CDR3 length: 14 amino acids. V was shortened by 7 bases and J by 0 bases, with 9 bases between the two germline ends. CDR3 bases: TGTGCCAGTAAGGCGGATGCAACTAATGAAAAACTGTTTTTT. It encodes CASKADATNEKLFF.

The CDR3 region has the DNA TGTGCCAGTAGTAAAGCGGGCCCCGTCTACGAGCAGTACTTC. Its translation is CASSKAGPVYEQYF. The V and J genes are TRBV19 and TRBJ2-7, with D tentatively TRBD2 (6 bases). Germline CDR1 and CDR2: LNHDA and SQIVND (reference sequence). CDR3 length: 14 amino acids. V lost 4 bases and J lost 3, with 13 bases in between.